This TCR beta chain is from a study of blood T cell repertoires in COVID-19. About the study: Donors in the United States, Italy and Spain gave samples during acute or convalescent COVID-19. T cells, B-cell-depleted T cells, or PBMCs supplied cDNA or gDNA.

V gave up 3 bases and J gave up 2 bases, with 10 bases separating them. The length of the CDR3 is 15 residues. Germline CDR1 reads KGHSH; CDR2 reads LQKENI. Original methodology: Cell counts per sample came from amplifying reference gene primers. Profiled with immunoSEQ multiplex PCR; TCRdb holds only in-frame clones, not every one. D and trimming come from the DNA, and the V and J calls and clone size come from that table. The sample contains approximately 180,000 clones, around 90% of which appear only once. V and J are TRBV18 and TRBJ2-2; D unresolved. The sample comprised peripheral blood. This clonotype was obtained from a man aged 35 to 55 with active or convalescent COVID-19. The CDR3 DNA reads TGTGCCAGCTCACCGCCTCGGGTCAACACCGGGGAGCTGTTTTTT. It is translated as CASSPPRVNTGELFF.